The 27 T cell receptor beta chains listed next were all sequenced from one sample in a study of lymphopenia after photon versus proton radiotherapy. Assay used: immunoSEQ multiplex PCR; TCRdb lists only in-frame clones, some missing. The sample lists around 150,000 clones; about 88% were seen once. The source material was peripheral blood, sampled from a patient treated with photon-based radiotherapy. These receptors were taken from a middle-aged man with gastric cancer.

The chain couples TRBV7-9 to TRBJ2-4; 8 bases line up with TRBD2. CDR3 size: 17 residues. The V segment lost 2 bases and the J segment 6 bases; nucleotides outside the gene matches: 12. Germline V gene lookup returns CDR1 SEHNR and CDR2 FQNEAQ (reference sequence). The chain's CDR3 is CASSLWAGRARGNIQYF. The CDR3 nucleotides are TGTGCCAGCAGCTTATGGGCCGGGAGGGCCCGCGGAAACATTCAGTACTTC. Together with reference TRBV7-9 and TRBJ2-4, the CDR3 gives the full variable domain: DTGVSQNPRHKITKRGQNVTFRCDPISEHNRLYWYRQTLGQGPEFLTYFQNEAQLEKSRLLSDRFSAERPKGSFSTLEIQRTEQGDSAMYLCASSLWAGRARGNIQYFGAGTRLSVL.

Concerning this clone itself: An end of the junction does not agree with germline; a read error may underlie this. This chain links TRBV11-2 with TRBJ2-3; D is unclear. CDR1 and CDR2 from the germline V gene are SGHAT and FQNNGV. The CDR3 has 14 amino acids. The CDR3 bases are TGTGCCAGCACCTTACTGTCGTTCGGAGATACGCAGTATTTT. It yields the protein CASTLLSFGDTQYF.

The chain recombines TRBV5-1 with TRBJ2-1; 7 bases are shared with TRBD1. The CDR3 is 16 residues long. Germline loops: CDR1 SGHRS, CDR2 YFSETQ. Trimming cost V 4 bases and J 0 bases; bases outside gene matches: 7. CDR3 DNA sequence: TGCGCCAGCAGCGTTCATCCAGGGGGCTCCTACAATGAGCAGTTCTTC. This gives the protein CASSVHPGGSYNEQFF.

The chain couples TRBV4-3 to TRBJ2-3; D is perhaps TRBD1 (6 bases). This CDR3 has 15 residues. Looked up from germline, CDR1 is LGHNA and CDR2 is YSLEER. V was cut by 2 bases and J by 3 bases, with 12 bases left in between. This CDR3 reads CASSQQGSRTDTQYF. For the CDR3, the DNA is TGCGCCAGCAGCCAACAGGGGAGTAGGACAGATACGCAGTATTTT.

J is TRBJ1-4 and V is TRBV5-6; D is ambiguous. The germline CDR1 and CDR2 sequences are SGHDT and YYEEEE. The CDR3 has 15 residues. Trimming pared 2 bases from V and 3 bases from J, leaving 11 bases between. The CDR3 spells CASSFYNFANEKLFF. As DNA, the CDR3 is TGTGCCAGCAGCTTCTATAACTTTGCTAATGAAAAACTGTTTTTT.

This clone has a single count. This rearrangement joins TRBV27 to TRBJ2-7, with TRBD1 matching over 9 bases. This CDR3 has 14 residues. After removal of 6 bases from V and 5 bases from J, the junction contained 8 bases not matched to a gene. CDR1 and CDR2 from the germline V gene are MNHEY and SMNVEV (reference sequence). The CDR3 region has the DNA TGTGCCAGCAGCGGAACAGGGGGCTACAACGAGCAGTACTTC. Translated: CASSGTGGYNEQYF.

V usage is TRBV6-6 and J usage is TRBJ1-5, with D unresolved. CDR3 length: 14 amino acids. V was clipped by 10 bases and J by 3 bases, with 16 bases between them. Germline assignment: CDR1 MNHNY and CDR2 SVGAGI (reference sequence). The CDR3 nucleotides are TGTGCCACCGTCCCCTCGGACCTCAATCAGCCCCAGCATTTT. This gives the protein CATVPSDLNQPQHF.

V usage is TRBV5-1 and J usage is TRBJ2-2; D is perhaps TRBD1 or TRBD2 (5 bases each). The CDR3 loop spans 18 amino acids. Between the trimmed V and J ends, which lost 5 bases and 5 bases, there was a span of 25 bases. Germline CDR1 reads SGHRS; CDR2 reads YFSETQ. The CDR3 here is CASSRLDRGAVGTGELFF. DNA of the CDR3: TGCGCCAGCAGTAGACTCGACAGAGGGGCTGTCGGTACCGGGGAGCTGTTTTTT.

The chain employs TRBV19 and TRBJ1-4, with a possible D match to TRBD1 (5 bases). Germline V gene sequence: CDR1 LNHDA, CDR2 SQIVND (reference sequence). Trimming removed 1 base from V and 5 bases from J, with 8 bases in between. There are 14 residues in the CDR3. CDR3 region: CASSIGGVNEKLFF. The CDR3 DNA is TGTGCCAGTAGTATAGGAGGGGTAAATGAAAAACTGTTTTTT. Full variable domain (remainder filled in from reference TRBV19 and TRBJ1-4): DGGITQSPKYLFRKEGQNVTLSCEQNLNHDAMYWYRQDPGQGLRLIYYSQIVNDFQKGDIAEGYSVSREKKESFPLTVTSAQKNPTAFYLCASSIGGVNEKLFFGSGTQLSVL.

The chain links TRBV7-9 to TRBJ2-5, with TRBD2 identical over 11 bases. V shed 2 bases and J 5 bases; nucleotides not matched to a gene: 7. This CDR3 is built from 16 residues. Germline CDR1 reads SEHNR; CDR2 reads FQNEAQ (reference sequence). CDR3 coding DNA: TGTGCCAGCAGCTTACCATCGGCTAGCGGGAGGGAGACCCAGTACTTC. The encoded protein is CASSLPSASGRETQYF.

The V call is TRBV5-1, the J call TRBJ2-5; 7 bases map to TRBD2. This CDR3 has 13 residues. The junction had 3 bases not matched to a gene; V was cut back by 3 bases and J by 4 bases. Germline CDR1 SGHRS, CDR2 YFSETQ. CDR3 nucleotide sequence: TGCGCCAGCAGCTCCTTAGCGGGAGAGACCCAGTACTTC. Translating it yields CASSSLAGETQYF. Using reference TRBV5-1 and TRBJ2-5 for the parts outside the CDR3, the full variable domain is KAGVTQTPRYLIKTRGQQVTLSCSPISGHRSVSWYQQTPGQGLQFLFEYFSETQRNKGNFPGRFSGRQFSNSRSEMNVSTLELGDSALYLCASSSLAGETQYFGPGTRLLVL.

The chain couples TRBV7-2 to TRBJ2-5, with 7 nucleotides matching TRBD2. The CDR3 sequence is 16 residues long. J was trimmed by 1 base and V by 1 base; bases with no gene match: 6. Germline V gene lookup returns CDR1 SGHTA and CDR2 FQGNSA. CDR3 sequence reads: CASSLGGGLSQETQYF. DNA of the CDR3: TGTGCCAGCAGCTTAGGGGGGGGACTCTCCCAAGAGACCCAGTACTTC.

V usage is TRBV5-5 and J usage is TRBJ1-2; D perhaps matches TRBD1 (5 bases). Trimming removed 4 bases at V and 0 bases at J, with 13 bases between. CDR1 SGHKS and CDR2 YYEKEE come from the germline V gene (reference sequence). The CDR3 consists of 15 residues. The CDR3 sequence is CASSGAGTANYGYTF. The CDR3 DNA reads as TGTGCCAGCAGCGGAGCCGGGACGGCTAACTATGGCTACACCTTC.

V is TRBV27 and J is TRBJ1-2, with 12 bases lining up with TRBD1. V gave up 6 bases and J gave up 7 bases; unmatched junction bases: 6. The CDR3 loop spans 14 amino acids. Germline V CDR1 and CDR2: MNHEY, SMNVEV (reference sequence). The DNA of the CDR3 is TGTGCCAGCAGGCCGGGACAGGGGGCTGGTGGCTACACCTTC. This sequence encodes CASRPGQGAGGYTF.

The genes are TRBV30 and TRBJ1-2; weak D call: TRBD1 (5 bases). Germline assignment: CDR1 GTSNPN and CDR2 SVGIG (reference sequence). Trimming took off 8 bases at V and 1 base at J, with 23 bases between the two ends. There are 16 residues in the CDR3. CDR3 nucleotide sequence: TGTGCCGGAAGAAACACCGAGGGGCGGCGTAACTATGGCTACACCTTC. Its protein is CAGRNTEGRRNYGYTF.

This chain links TRBV12-5 with TRBJ2-1; D remains ambiguous. This CDR3 region has 12 residues. Trimming left V 5 bases short and J 16 bases short, with 18 bases between. Germline V gene sequence: CDR1 LGHNT, CDR2 FRNRAP. CDR3 amino acids: CASGLLVGPQFF. DNA for the CDR3: TGTGCTAGTGGTCTGCTCGTTGGTCCGCAATTCTTC.

The rearrangement links TRBV25-1 to TRBJ2-1, with 7 nucleotides matching TRBD2. J lost 8 bases, V lost 3 bases, and 10 bases had no gene match. The CDR3 contains 15 residues. The V gene's germline CDR1 is MGHDK and CDR2 SYGVNS. CDR3 nucleotides: TGTGCCAGCAGTGAGGGCGGGAGAGGTTTGGATGAGCAGTTCTTC. It specifies CASSEGGRGLDEQFF.

The CDR3 DNA is TGCGCCAGCAGCTTGTTTGCGGGAGGGAACTACAATGAGCAGTTCTTC. Amino acids: CASSLFAGGNYNEQFF. V usage is TRBV5-1 and J usage is TRBJ2-1, with 9 nucleotides matching TRBD2. The J segment lost 3 bases and the V segment lost 1 base, leaving 5 bases of the junction unmatched. CDR1 and CDR2 (germline): SGHRS, YFSETQ. This CDR3 has 16 residues.

V gene TRBV11-2 combines with J gene TRBJ1-5; D not certain. The CDR3 length is 16 residues. V was shortened by 1 base and J by 3 bases, with 13 bases between the two germline ends. The germline CDR1 and CDR2 sequences are SGHAT and FQNNGV. The CDR3 DNA sequence: TGTGCCAGCAGCTTAGCGTGGGGTGGGTCCAATCAGCCCCAGCATTTT. The encoded protein is CASSLAWGGSNQPQHF.

The rearrangement links TRBV10-1 to TRBJ2-2, with D hard to call. CDR1 is WNHNN, CDR2 SYGVQD, per germline (reference sequence). With 5 bases removed from V and 4 bases from J, the gap between germline ends came to 5 bases. This CDR3 contains 12 residues. The CDR3 protein is CASSMGTGELFF. CDR3 in DNA: TGCGCCAGCAGTATGGGCACCGGGGAGCTGTTTTTT.

The chain employs TRBV7-2 and TRBJ1-5; 8 bases line up with TRBD1. Germline V gene lookup returns CDR1 SGHTA and CDR2 FQGNSA. J was trimmed by 3 bases and V by 5 bases; bases with no gene match: 6. CDR3 length equals 15 residues. The CDR3 nucleotides read TGTGCCAGCAGCGTCCAGGGGGCGGCCAATCAGCCCCAGCATTTT. This translates into CASSVQGAANQPQHF.

This rearrangement joins TRBV9 to TRBJ1-3; 8 nucleotides agree with TRBD1. After removal of 3 bases from V and 2 bases from J, the junction contained 4 bases not matched to a gene. CDR1 is SGDLS and CDR2 is YYNGEE in the germline V gene. The CDR3 is 15 residues long. The CDR3 protein is CASSGGQGPGNTIYF. The CDR3 DNA reads TGTGCCAGCAGCGGCGGACAGGGTCCTGGAAACACCATATATTTT.

This rearrangement joins TRBV13 to TRBJ2-3; D is perhaps TRBD2 (6 bases). Between the trimmed V and J ends, which lost 6 bases and 1 base, there was a span of 8 bases. In germline, CDR1 is PRHDT, CDR2 FYEKMQ (reference sequence). There are 13 residues in the CDR3. The CDR3: CASSERGTDTQYF. The DNA of the CDR3 is TGTGCCAGCAGTGAGCGGGGCACAGATACGCAGTATTTT.

The rearrangement uses TRBV6-6 and TRBJ2-7; 9 nucleotides agree with TRBD1. This CDR3 contains 15 residues. V shed 5 bases and J 4 bases; nucleotides not matched to a gene: 9. Germline assignment: CDR1 MNHNY and CDR2 SVGAGI (reference sequence). Here the CDR3 reads CASSLPGQGIYEQYF. Written as DNA, the CDR3 is TGTGCCAGCAGTCTGCCGGGACAGGGCATTTACGAGCAGTACTTC.

This clone came up once. The V and J genes are TRBV6-5 and TRBJ2-2; 9 positions agree with TRBD1. The CDR3 has 14 residues. Trimming took 8 bases from V and 5 from J; bases not matched to a gene: 6. The germline V gene has CDR1 MNHEY and CDR2 SVGAGI. CDR3 DNA sequence: TGTGCCAGCGCTCCGGGACAGGGTACCGGGGAGCTGTTTTTT. Encoded protein: CASAPGQGTGELFF.

The chain has TRBV7-2 and TRBJ2-1; D is uncertain. The germline gives CDR1 SGHTA, CDR2 FQGNSA. V was clipped by 4 bases and J by 0 bases, with 10 bases between them. The CDR3 totals 15 residues. The CDR3 nucleotides are TGTGCCAGCAGCTACTCAGAGAGCTCCTACAATGAGCAGTTCTTC. Amino acid sequence: CASSYSESSYNEQFF.

This clone was recorded once. The chain carries TRBV7-8 and TRBJ2-7; a weak D match, TRBD2 (5 bases). The CDR3 contains 16 residues. The V and J ends lost 5 bases and 6 bases respectively, with 23 bases between them. The germline CDR1 and CDR2 sequences are SGHVS and FQNEAQ. CDR3 loop: CASSPPVGRQAGEQYF. As DNA, the CDR3 is TGTGCCAGCAGCCCCCCCGTGGGCAGGCAGGCGGGCGAGCAGTACTTC.